Listed below are T cell receptor beta chains from one sample, sequenced in a study of shared clonotypes between healthy human individuals. Only in-frame clones appear in the TCRdb table, and some are missing; sequencing was by immunoSEQ multiplex PCR. The table records fewer than 650,000 clones, over 60% of them present only once. Sequenced input: PBMCs. All receptors derive from a woman between 35 and 50 years old in good health. Some clones in this sample may be carry-over from other donors' samples. Each CDR3 is given with its conserved first and last residue. The order of the fields is clone size, J gene, D gene, V gene, CDR3 DNA, CDR3 protein. The D gene is left open where the match is weak. Size values are once, few and many counts, or a class for expanded clones, and some rows have none.

size: NA
J: TRBJ2-3
D: NA
V: TRBV6-4
DNA: TGTGCCAGCAGTGGGCAGGGGACAGATACGCAGTATTTT
CDR3: CASSGQGTDTQYF

size: NA
J: TRBJ1-1
D: NA
V: TRBV14
DNA: TGTGCCAGCAGCCGCCTAGAGAGGATCACTGAAGCTTTCTTT
CDR3: CASSRLERITEAFF

size: NA
J: TRBJ2-1
D: NA
V: TRBV27
DNA: TGTGCCAGCAGTTTATCGGGTAGTAGGAGAGGGAACAATGAGCAGTTCTTC
CDR3: CASSLSGSRRGNNEQFF

size: NA
J: TRBJ2-1
D: NA
V: TRBV29-1
DNA: TGCAGCGTTGAGGACTACAATGAGCAGTTCTTC
CDR3: CSVEDYNEQFF

size: few
J: TRBJ2-1
D: TRBD2
V: TRBV7-3
DNA: TGTGCCAGCAGCTTAACCCCTAGCGGGAGTTTAGCTGAGCAGTTCTTC
CDR3: CASSLTPSGSLAEQFF

size: NA
J: TRBJ2-7
D: NA
V: TRBV4-2
DNA: TGTGCCAGCAGCCAAGATCCAGGGATAGGCCGCGAGCAGTACTTC
CDR3: CASSQDPGIGREQYF

size: NA
J: TRBJ2-4
D: NA
V: TRBV18
DNA: TGTGCCAGCTCACCACCATCCGTAGCCAAAAACATTCAGTACTTC
CDR3: CASSPPSVAKNIQYF

size: few
J: TRBJ2-1
D: TRBD2
V: TRBV14
DNA: TGTGCCAGCAGCCAACCCGGGACTAGCTCCAATGAGCAGTTCTTC
CDR3: CASSQPGTSSNEQFF

size: NA
J: TRBJ2-1
D: NA
V: TRBV28
DNA: TGTGCCAGCAGTTTGTCGTCCGGGTCGGGTATGAATGAGCAGTTCTTC
CDR3: CASSLSSGSGMNEQFF

size: NA
J: TRBJ2-6
D: NA
V: TRBV25-1
DNA: TGTGCCAGCCAGGACGGGTCCAACGTCCTGACTTTC
CDR3: CASQDGSNVLTF

size: NA
J: TRBJ2-7
D: NA
V: TRBV20-1
DNA: TGCAGTGCTGGGGCGGGTGACGAGCAGTACTTC
CDR3: CSAGAGDEQYF

size: few
J: TRBJ2-7
D: NA
V: TRBV9
DNA: TGTGCCAGCAGCGTAGAAGCCCACTCCTACGAGCAGTACTTC
CDR3: CASSVEAHSYEQYF

size: NA
J: TRBJ1-5
D: NA
V: TRBV4-2
DNA: TGTGCCAGCAGCCAGGCTCGGACGCTGAATAGCAATCAGCCCCAGCATTTT
CDR3: CASSQARTLNSNQPQHF

size: NA
J: TRBJ2-2
D: NA
V: TRBV7-7
DNA: TGTGCTCTCGGGCGTGCGAACACCGGGGAGCTGTTTTTT
CDR3: CALGRANTGELFF

size: NA
J: TRBJ2-6
D: TRBD1
V: TRBV28
DNA: TGTGCCACCATAGGGGGCGCTGGGGCCAACGTCCTGACTTTC
CDR3: CATIGGAGANVLTF

size: NA
J: TRBJ1-5
D: NA
V: TRBV19
DNA: TGTGCCAGTAGTGGGGACAAGAATCAGCCCCAGCATTTT
CDR3: CASSGDKNQPQHF

size: NA
J: TRBJ2-5
D: TRBD2
V: TRBV7-2
DNA: TGTGCCAGCAGCCTAGGGGGACTAGCGGGGGATCAAGAGACCCAGTACTTC
CDR3: CASSLGGLAGDQETQYF

size: NA
J: TRBJ2-7
D: NA
V: TRBV7-2
DNA: TGTGCCAGCAGCTTATACCGGAGCTCCTACGAGCAGTACTTC
CDR3: CASSLYRSSYEQYF

size: NA
J: TRBJ1-2
D: TRBD1
V: TRBV28
DNA: TGTGCCAGCAGTTTGCTTTCGGACAGGGTCTATGGCTACACCTTC
CDR3: CASSLLSDRVYGYTF

size: NA
J: TRBJ2-7
D: NA
V: TRBV2
DNA: TGTGCCAGCAGTGAACAGGGTTCCTACGAGCAGTACTTC
CDR3: CASSEQGSYEQYF

size: NA
J: TRBJ1-1
D: NA
V: TRBV6-5
DNA: TGTGCCAGCAGGCGGACAGTGAACACTGAAGCTTTCTTT
CDR3: CASRRTVNTEAFF

size: NA
J: TRBJ1-2
D: TRBD1
V: TRBV5-4
DNA: TGTGCCAGCAGCCGGACAGGGGGTGATGGCTACACCTTC
CDR3: CASSRTGGDGYTF

size: once
J: TRBJ2-2
D: TRBD2
V: TRBV7-2
DNA: TGTGCCAGCAGCTCCGGACTAGCGGGAGTTGGGGAGCTGTTTTTT
CDR3: CASSSGLAGVGELFF

size: NA
J: TRBJ2-5
D: NA
V: TRBV11-3
DNA: TGTGCCAGCAGTCAAAGTGGACAGCAAGAGACCCAGTACTTC
CDR3: CASSQSGQQETQYF

size: few
J: TRBJ2-2
D: NA
V: TRBV6-1
DNA: TGTGCTGGGGGGGCGGACACCGGGGAGCTGTTTTTT
CDR3: CAGGADTGELFF

size: NA
J: TRBJ2-5
D: NA
V: TRBV7-2
DNA: TGTGCCAGCAGTACGGGGCTTGAGACCCAGTACTTC
CDR3: CASSTGLETQYF

size: NA
J: TRBJ2-1
D: TRBD2
V: TRBV29-1
DNA: TGCAGCGTTGACAGCGGGAGTTCAAATGAGCAGTTCTTC
CDR3: CSVDSGSSNEQFF

size: NA
J: TRBJ1-2
D: TRBD1
V: TRBV10-3
DNA: TGTGCCATCAGTGCTTCAGGGGGCGCCGGTGGCTACACCTTC
CDR3: CAISASGGAGGYTF

size: NA
J: TRBJ2-7
D: NA
V: TRBV4-2
DNA: TGTGCCAGCAGCCGTTCGGGGCTTAGAGAGGGGGTGGGGGAGCAGTACTTC
CDR3: CASSRSGLREGVGEQYF

size: NA
J: TRBJ2-5
D: TRBD2
V: TRBV5-4
DNA: TGTGCCAGCAGCTTACCGGGACTAGCGGAAGGTGGGGAGACCCAGTACTTC
CDR3: CASSLPGLAEGGETQYF

size: NA
J: TRBJ2-7
D: NA
V: TRBV6-1
DNA: TGTGCCAGCAGTGAAGTGCAGATCTACTACGAGCAGTACTTC
CDR3: CASSEVQIYYEQYF

size: NA
J: TRBJ2-5
D: NA
V: TRBV6-5
DNA: TGTGCCAGCACAGGGTCGCAAGAGACCCAGTACTTC
CDR3: CASTGSQETQYF

size: NA
J: TRBJ2-1
D: TRBD2
V: TRBV14
DNA: TGTGCCAGCAGCCAAGATTTCGGGACTAGTGAGTTCTTC
CDR3: CASSQDFGTSEFF

size: few
J: TRBJ2-7
D: TRBD2
V: TRBV4-2
DNA: TGTGCCAGCAGTCAAGAAATACTAGCGGGAGGGCCGGGGGGGTCCTACGAGCAGTACTTC
CDR3: CASSQEILAGGPGGSYEQYF

size: NA
J: TRBJ1-1
D: NA
V: TRBV28
DNA: TGTGCCAGCAGTTTATCGCGTCTTCGGCAGGGAGCCCTCCGGGGGACTGAAGCTTTCTTT
CDR3: CASSLSRLRQGALRGTEAFF

size: few
J: TRBJ2-7
D: NA
V: TRBV28
DNA: TGTGCCAGCAGTAGGGGTTACGAGCAGTACTTC
CDR3: CASSRGYEQYF

size: NA
J: TRBJ2-1
D: NA
V: TRBV20-1
DNA: TGCAGTGCTAGAGCTTACAATGAGCAGTTCTTC
CDR3: CSARAYNEQFF

size: many
J: TRBJ2-1
D: TRBD2
V: TRBV18
DNA: TGTGCCAGCTCACCACCCGCGGGGGTCAATGAGCAGTTCTTC
CDR3: CASSPPAGVNEQFF

size: NA
J: TRBJ2-5
D: NA
V: TRBV2
DNA: TGTGCCAGCAGTGAAGGGAGGGGCCAAGAGACCCAGTACTTC
CDR3: CASSEGRGQETQYF

size: NA
J: TRBJ2-7
D: TRBD2
V: TRBV7-2
DNA: TGTGCCAGCAGCCCCAGCGGGAGAGTAGGGGAGCAGTACTTC
CDR3: CASSPSGRVGEQYF

size: NA
J: TRBJ1-2
D: NA
V: TRBV5-4
DNA: TGTGCCAGCAGCTTGGTCCCAGAATATAACTATGGCTACACCTTC
CDR3: CASSLVPEYNYGYTF